Following are 27 T cell receptor beta chains from one sample sequenced in a study of blood T cell repertoires in COVID-19. Data came from immunoSEQ multiplex PCR; TCRdb stores just in-frame clones and leaves some out. The sample holds 140,000 to 150,000 clones, roughly 87% seen once. Source material: peripheral blood. Receptor source: a man between 70 and 80 years old with acute or convalescent COVID-19.

V and J are TRBV5-1 and TRBJ1-3, with 8 bases aligning to TRBD1. The trim removed 4 bases at V and 0 bases at J, leaving 6 bases unmatched. CDR1 and CDR2 (germline): SGHRS, YFSETQ. The CDR3 loop spans 16 amino acids. The CDR3 loop reads CASSSSDRVSGNTIYF. The CDR3 nucleotides read TGCGCCAGCAGCAGCTCGGACAGGGTCTCTGGAAACACCATATATTTT.

The rearrangement uses TRBV23-1 and TRBJ1-5, with 9 bases fitting TRBD1. TRBV23-1 is designated an ORF whose function remains uncertain. Trimming removed 3 bases from V and 0 bases from J; junction bases left unmatched: 9. The CDR3 runs to 18 residues. In nucleotides, the CDR3 is TGCGCCAGCAGTCAGCCCAGGACAGGGGAGAGTAGCAATCAGCCCCAGCATTTT. It is translated as CASSQPRTGESSNQPQHF.

The rearrangement uses TRBV11-2 and TRBJ2-1; TRBD2 matches at 10 bases. Germline-derived CDR1 and CDR2 are SGHAT and FQNNGV. There are 14 residues in the CDR3. With V trimmed by 7 bases and J by 6 bases, 6 bases remained unmatched. The CDR3 region is CASNGLAGGNEQFF. CDR3 DNA: TGTGCCAGCAACGGGTTAGCGGGAGGCAATGAGCAGTTCTTC.

This CDR3 is CASSSSRQSVGTDTQYF. CDR3 DNA sequence: TGTGCCAGCAGCTCGTCAAGACAGTCGGTGGGCACAGATACGCAGTATTTT. The chain has TRBV7-2 and TRBJ2-3; D is possibly TRBD1 (5 bases). The CDR3 runs to 17 residues. Trimming cost V 4 bases and J 1 base, with 18 bases left between them. CDR1 is SGHTA, CDR2 FQGNSA, per germline.

V usage is TRBV6-6 and J usage is TRBJ1-5; 8 nucleotides match TRBD1. This CDR3 is built from 15 residues. Per germline, CDR1 MNHNY and CDR2 SVGAGI (reference sequence). The junction had 4 bases not matched to a gene; V was cut back by 6 bases and J by 0 bases. This CDR3 reads CASRSTGDSNQPQHF. As DNA, the CDR3 is TGTGCCAGCAGATCGACAGGGGATAGCAATCAGCCCCAGCATTTT.

The chain employs TRBV25-1 and TRBJ2-1; 9 positions agree with TRBD2. CDR1 and CDR2 (germline): MGHDK, SYGVNS. CDR3 length equals 15 residues. The trim removed 2 bases at V and 6 bases at J, leaving 5 bases unmatched. The DNA for the CDR3 is TGTGCCAGCAGTGAAGGGCTAGCGGGAATCAATGAGCAGTTCTTC. This gives the protein CASSEGLAGINEQFF.

The genes are TRBV28 and TRBJ2-5; TRBD1 matches at 10 bases. This CDR3 is built from 15 residues. The V gene end was trimmed by 5 bases and the J gene end by 2 bases; junction bases not matched to a gene: 5. Germline loops: CDR1 MDHEN, CDR2 SYDVKM. The DNA of the CDR3 is TGTGCCAGCAGTGGATCGGACAGGGGGCAAGAGACCCAGTACTTC. Residues: CASSGSDRGQETQYF.

The chain links TRBV6-5 to TRBJ2-6; D gene ambiguous. V was shortened by 2 bases and J by 0 bases, with 5 bases between the two germline ends. The CDR3 contains 15 residues. Germline CDR1 reads MNHEY; CDR2 reads SVGAGI. The DNA of the CDR3 is TGTGCCAGCAGTTACGGAGACTCTGGGGCCAACGTCCTGACTTTC. Encoded protein: CASSYGDSGANVLTF.

The rearrangement links TRBV19 to TRBJ2-3, with 8 positions matching TRBD2. In germline, CDR1 is LNHDA, CDR2 SQIVND (reference sequence). The V gene end was trimmed by 9 bases and the J gene end by 2 bases; junction bases not matched to a gene: 13. The CDR3 covers 16 residues. The CDR3 loop reads CASSSWRGGYTDTQYF. Here the CDR3 DNA reads TGTGCCAGCAGCTCTTGGCGCGGGGGGTACACAGATACGCAGTATTTT.

This sequence joins TRBV27 and TRBJ1-2, with a possible D match to TRBD1 (6 bases). Germline V gives CDR1 MNHEY, CDR2 SMNVEV (reference sequence). The V gene lost 2 bases and the J gene lost 4 bases, with 17 bases spanning the gap. This CDR3 region has 16 residues. The DNA for the CDR3 is TGTGCCAGCAGTTTACGGCAGGGGATCTTAAGCTATGGCTACACCTTC. Amino acid sequence: CASSLRQGILSYGYTF.

The rearrangement joins TRBV28 to TRBJ1-5, with D unresolved. Deletions cut 9 bases from V and 8 bases from J, with 17 bases between. Germline assignment: CDR1 MDHEN and CDR2 SYDVKM. The CDR3 runs to 13 residues. The CDR3, as DNA: TGTGCCAGTTACGGGTCGACGGGTAAGCCCCAGCATTTT. This translates into CASYGSTGKPQHF.

The chain recombines TRBV21-1 with TRBJ2-7; the D call TRBD2 from the table was never checked on the DNA. TRBV21-1 is an annotated pseudogene. The CDR3 is 14 amino acids. Here the CDR3 reads CASSKEEGTYEQYF. DNA for the CDR3: TGTGCCAGCAGCAAAGAGGAGGGCACATACGAGCAGTACTTC.

The chain links TRBV11-2 to TRBJ1-1, with 7 bases that match TRBD1. The CDR3 extends over 13 amino acids. Per germline, CDR1 SGHAT and CDR2 FQNNGV. J gave up 4 bases and V 4 bases, and 3 bases lay outside the gene matches. This CDR3 reads CASSSRGSTEAFF. The CDR3 nucleotides read TGTGCCAGCAGCTCCAGGGGGAGCACTGAAGCTTTCTTT. Drawing the rest from reference TRBV11-2 and TRBJ1-1, the complete variable domain is EAGVAQSPRYKIIEKRQSVAFWCNPISGHATLYWYQQILGQGPKLLIQFQNNGVVDDSQLPKDRFSAERLKGVDSTLKIQPAKLEDSAVYLCASSSRGSTEAFFGQGTRLTVV.

The CDR3 region has the DNA TGTGCCAGCAGCATGGGGCGGGGGAACACTGAAGCTTTCTTT. Its protein is CASSMGRGNTEAFF. The chain uses TRBV5-4 and TRBJ1-1, with D maybe TRBD1 (5 bases). The CDR3 has 14 residues. Looked up from germline, CDR1 is SGHNT and CDR2 is YYREEE (reference sequence). Trimming took 4 bases from V and 1 from J, leaving 11 bases between them.

The CDR3 is CASSPGTGGYTGELFF. CDR3 DNA sequence: TGTGCCAGCAGCCCAGGGACAGGGGGCTACACCGGGGAGCTGTTTTTT. The genes are TRBV14 and TRBJ2-2; 12 bases are a match to TRBD1. V was pared by 4 bases and J by 3 bases, with 3 bases of the junction left unmatched. The CDR3 sequence is 16 residues long. CDR1 and CDR2 (germline): SGHDN, FVKESK. Full variable domain (missing parts from reference TRBV14 and TRBJ2-2): EAGVTQFPSHSVIEKGQTVTLRCDPISGHDNLYWYRRVMGKEIKFLLHFVKESKQDESGMPNNRFLAERTGGTYSTLKVQPAELEDSGVYFCASSPGTGGYTGELFFGEGSRLTVL.

The chain combines TRBV28 with TRBJ2-5; TRBD2 matches 9 bases. In germline, CDR1 is MDHEN, CDR2 SYDVKM. The length of the CDR3 is 15 residues. Trimming took 1 base from V and 1 from J; bases not matched to a gene: 1. CDR3 sequence: CASSLSAGGQETQYF. In nucleotides, the CDR3 is TGTGCCAGCAGTTTATCAGCGGGGGGCCAAGAGACCCAGTACTTC.

This rearrangement joins TRBV6-5 to TRBJ2-4; D is unclear. Germline V gene lookup returns CDR1 MNHEY and CDR2 SVGAGI. Trimming removed 0 bases from V and 5 bases from J, with 14 bases in between. The CDR3 length is 16 residues. CDR3 loop: CASSYSSGRVQNIQYF. CDR3 bases: TGTGCCAGCAGTTACTCGTCCGGTCGTGTCCAAAACATTCAGTACTTC.

The chain combines TRBV3-1 (or the pseudogene TRBV3-2) with TRBJ1-4; perhaps TRBD1 as D (6 bases). Germline CDR1 reads LGHDT; CDR2 reads YNNKEL (reference sequence). The CDR3 is made up of 14 amino acids. Trimming shortened V by 0 bases and J by 7 bases, and 9 bases separated the two germline ends. This chain's CDR3 is CASSQESGVEKLFF. CDR3 nucleotides: TGTGCCAGCAGCCAAGAATCAGGGGTTGAAAAACTGTTTTTT.

This clone was counted once. V usage is TRBV27 and J usage is TRBJ2-6, with unresolved D. Germline CDR1 is MNHEY and CDR2 is SMNVEV (reference sequence). V dropped 6 bases and J dropped 2 bases, with 5 bases sitting between them. This CDR3 spans 13 amino acids. CDR3 region: CASSLTGANVLTF. CDR3 bases: TGTGCCAGCAGCCTTACTGGGGCCAACGTCCTGACTTTC.

The chain is built from TRBV5-5 and TRBJ1-2; D perhaps matches TRBD1 (5 bases). The germline V gene has CDR1 SGHKS and CDR2 YYEKEE (reference sequence). Trimming removed 0 bases from V and 4 bases from J, with 13 bases in between. There are 15 residues in the CDR3. In DNA form, the CDR3 reads TGTGCCAGCAGCTTGGTACCGGGGGTGGGCTATGGCTACACCTTC. Its translation: CASSLVPGVGYGYTF. Variable domain in full (rest from reference TRBV5-5 and TRBJ1-2): DAGVTQSPTHLIKTRGQQVTLRCSPISGHKSVSWYQQVLGQGPQFIFQYYEKEERGRGNFPDRFSARQFPNYSSELNVNALLLGDSALYLCASSLVPGVGYGYTFGSGTRLTVV.

The V gene is TRBV9, the J gene TRBJ1-5; 10 bases are a match to TRBD1. The V gene's germline CDR1 is SGDLS and CDR2 YYNGEE. CDR3 length equals 16 residues. With 3 bases clipped from V and 0 bases from J, the junction kept 3 bases outside the gene matches. CDR3 loop: CASSGGTGDSNQPQHF. The CDR3 region has the DNA TGTGCCAGCAGCGGAGGGACAGGGGATAGCAATCAGCCCCAGCATTTT.

The V call is TRBV9, the J call TRBJ1-5, with D tentatively TRBD1 (6 bases). Looked up from germline, CDR1 is SGDLS and CDR2 is YYNGEE. Trimming took 0 bases from V and 7 from J, leaving 11 bases between them. This CDR3 region has 14 residues. In nucleotides, the CDR3 is TGTGCCAGCAGCGTAGGAGGGGGGGAGCAGCCCCAGCATTTT. Amino acid sequence: CASSVGGGEQPQHF.

The rearrangement joins TRBV12-3 or TRBV12-4 to TRBJ2-5; D is unresolved. The CDR3 covers 12 residues. V was shortened by 3 bases and J by 3 bases, with 5 bases between the two germline ends. The CDR3 DNA reads TGTGCCAGCAGTTTCACGGAAGAGACCCAGTACTTC. This translates into CASSFTEETQYF.

The rearrangement uses TRBV7-2 and TRBJ2-2; 8 nucleotides match TRBD2. The V and J ends lost 0 bases and 4 bases, in that order; junction bases with no gene match: 4. CDR1 SGHTA and CDR2 FQGNSA come from the germline V gene. CDR3 length: 16 amino acids. CDR3 region: CASSLARLAGTGELFF. CDR3 nucleotide sequence: TGTGCCAGCAGCTTAGCCCGGCTAGCGGGCACCGGGGAGCTGTTTTTT. Variable domain in full (rest from reference TRBV7-2 and TRBJ2-2): GAGVSQSPSNKVTEKGKDVELRCDPISGHTALYWYRQSLGQGLEFLIYFQGNSAPDKSGLPSDRFSAERTGGSVSTLTIQRTQQEDSAVYLCASSLARLAGTGELFFGEGSRLTVL.

The chain has TRBV7-2 and TRBJ2-7; a possible D gene is TRBD2 (7 bases). Looked up from germline, CDR1 is SGHTA and CDR2 is FQGNSA. V lost 5 bases and J lost 2, with 22 bases in between. This CDR3 contains 17 residues. The CDR3 spells CASSRGAGQTSTYEQYF. DNA of the CDR3: TGTGCCAGCAGCCGGGGGGCGGGGCAGACTTCCACCTACGAGCAGTACTTC.

The gene calls are TRBV19 and TRBJ2-5; D is perhaps TRBD2 (5 bases). The V and J ends lost 7 bases and 0 bases respectively, with 9 bases between them. This CDR3 comprises 13 residues. CDR1 LNHDA and CDR2 SQIVND come from the germline V gene (reference sequence). CDR3 in amino acids: CASKEAYQETQYF. The CDR3 DNA reads TGTGCCAGTAAGGAGGCCTACCAAGAGACCCAGTACTTC.

The V and J genes are TRBV29-1 and TRBJ1-1, with 8 bases that match TRBD1. V lost 3 bases and J lost 2; bases outside the gene matches: 2. CDR3 length equals 13 residues. Germline CDR1 SQVTM, CDR2 ANQGSEA. In DNA, the CDR3 is TGCAGCGTTGAGGACAGGGATAACACTGAAGCTTTCTTT. It specifies CSVEDRDNTEAFF. Together with reference TRBV29-1 and TRBJ1-1, the CDR3 gives the full variable domain: SAVISQKPSRDICQRGTSLTIQCQVDSQVTMMFWYRQQPGQSLTLIATANQGSEATYESGFVIDKFPISRPNLTFSTLTVSNMSPEDSSIYLCSVEDRDNTEAFFGQGTRLTVV.